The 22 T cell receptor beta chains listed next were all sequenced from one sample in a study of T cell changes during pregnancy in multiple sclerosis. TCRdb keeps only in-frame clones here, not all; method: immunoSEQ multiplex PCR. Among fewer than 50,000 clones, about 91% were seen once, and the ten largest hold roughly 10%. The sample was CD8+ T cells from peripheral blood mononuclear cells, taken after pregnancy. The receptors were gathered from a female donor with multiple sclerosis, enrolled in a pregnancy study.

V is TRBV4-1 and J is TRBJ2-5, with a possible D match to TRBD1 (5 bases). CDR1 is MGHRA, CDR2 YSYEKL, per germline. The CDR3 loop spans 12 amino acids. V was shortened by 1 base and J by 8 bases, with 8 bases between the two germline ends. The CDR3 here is CASSQGGGTQYF. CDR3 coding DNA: TGCGCCAGCAGCCAAGGGGGCGGAACCCAGTACTTC.

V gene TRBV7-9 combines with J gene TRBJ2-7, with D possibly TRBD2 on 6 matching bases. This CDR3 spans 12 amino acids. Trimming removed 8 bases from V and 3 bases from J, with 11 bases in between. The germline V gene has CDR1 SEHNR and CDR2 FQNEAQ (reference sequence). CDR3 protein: CASGGNLYEQYF. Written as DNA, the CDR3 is TGTGCCAGCGGAGGGAATCTCTACGAGCAGTACTTC.

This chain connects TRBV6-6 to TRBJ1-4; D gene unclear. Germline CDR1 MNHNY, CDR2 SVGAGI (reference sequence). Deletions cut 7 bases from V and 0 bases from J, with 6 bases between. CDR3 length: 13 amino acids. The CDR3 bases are TGTGCCAGCACTAAGACAACTAATGAAAAACTGTTTTTT. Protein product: CASTKTTNEKLFF.

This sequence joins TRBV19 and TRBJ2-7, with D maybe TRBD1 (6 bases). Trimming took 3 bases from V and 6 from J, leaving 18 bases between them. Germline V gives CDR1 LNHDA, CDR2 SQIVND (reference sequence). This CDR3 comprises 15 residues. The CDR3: CASSMQPDRMGEQYF. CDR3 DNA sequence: TGTGCCAGTAGTATGCAGCCCGACAGGATGGGCGAGCAGTACTTC.

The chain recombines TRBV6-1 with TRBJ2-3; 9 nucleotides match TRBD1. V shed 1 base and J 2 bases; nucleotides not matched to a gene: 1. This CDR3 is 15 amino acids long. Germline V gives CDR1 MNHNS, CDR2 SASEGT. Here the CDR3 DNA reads TGTGCCAGCAGTGAAGGGACAGGGGCCACAGATACGCAGTATTTT. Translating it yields CASSEGTGATDTQYF.

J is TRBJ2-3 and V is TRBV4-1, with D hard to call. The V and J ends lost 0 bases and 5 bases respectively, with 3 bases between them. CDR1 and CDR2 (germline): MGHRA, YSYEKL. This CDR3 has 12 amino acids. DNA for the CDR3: TGCGCCAGCAGCCAAGAGCGAGATACGCAGTATTTT. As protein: CASSQERDTQYF.

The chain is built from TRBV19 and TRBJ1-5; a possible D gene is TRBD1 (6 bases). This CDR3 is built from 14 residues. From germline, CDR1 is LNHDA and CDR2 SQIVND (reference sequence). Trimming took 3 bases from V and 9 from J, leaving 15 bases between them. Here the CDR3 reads CASSIWTVLTPQHF. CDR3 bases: TGTGCCAGTAGTATCTGGACAGTCCTGACGCCCCAGCATTTT. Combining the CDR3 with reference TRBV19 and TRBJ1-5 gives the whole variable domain DGGITQSPKYLFRKEGQNVTLSCEQNLNHDAMYWYRQDPGQGLRLIYYSQIVNDFQKGDIAEGYSVSREKKESFPLTVTSAQKNPTAFYLCASSIWTVLTPQHFGDGTRLSIL.

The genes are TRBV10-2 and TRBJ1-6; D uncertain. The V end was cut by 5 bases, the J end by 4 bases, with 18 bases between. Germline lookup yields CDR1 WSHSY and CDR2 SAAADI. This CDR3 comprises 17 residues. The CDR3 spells CASSSHWKSGYNSPLHF. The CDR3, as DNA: TGCGCCAGCAGTAGCCACTGGAAATCCGGGTATAATTCACCCCTCCACTTT.

The CDR3 region is CASSAGQGDYEQYF. The CDR3 nucleotides are TGTGCCAGTAGTGCAGGACAGGGGGACTACGAGCAGTACTTC. The gene calls are TRBV19 and TRBJ2-7, with TRBD1 matching 10 bases. The CDR3 length is 14 residues. Germline CDR1 LNHDA, CDR2 SQIVND (reference sequence). J was trimmed by 3 bases and V by 5 bases; bases with no gene match: 4.

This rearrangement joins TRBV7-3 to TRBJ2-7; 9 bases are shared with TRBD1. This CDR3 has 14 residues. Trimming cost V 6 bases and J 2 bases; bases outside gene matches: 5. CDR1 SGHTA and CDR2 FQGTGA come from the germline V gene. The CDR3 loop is CASSPGTGTYEQYF. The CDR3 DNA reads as TGTGCCAGCAGTCCCGGGACAGGGACCTACGAGCAGTACTTC.

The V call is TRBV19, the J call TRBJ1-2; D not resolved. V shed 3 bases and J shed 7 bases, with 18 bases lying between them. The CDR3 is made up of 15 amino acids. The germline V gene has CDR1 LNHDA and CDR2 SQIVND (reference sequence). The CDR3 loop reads CASSIGSAGISGYTF. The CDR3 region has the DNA TGTGCCAGTAGTATTGGGTCCGCGGGTATTTCTGGCTACACCTTC.

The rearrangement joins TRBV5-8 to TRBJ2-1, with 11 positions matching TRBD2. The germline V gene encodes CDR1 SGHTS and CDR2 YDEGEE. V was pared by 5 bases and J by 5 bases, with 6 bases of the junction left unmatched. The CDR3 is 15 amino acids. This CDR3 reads CASRLSGGDHNEQFF. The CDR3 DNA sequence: TGTGCCAGCAGGCTTAGCGGGGGGGACCACAATGAGCAGTTCTTC.

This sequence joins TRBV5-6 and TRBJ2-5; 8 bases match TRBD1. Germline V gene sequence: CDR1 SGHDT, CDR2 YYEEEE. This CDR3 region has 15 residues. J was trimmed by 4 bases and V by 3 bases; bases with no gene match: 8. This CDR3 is CASSSGGQGGETQYF. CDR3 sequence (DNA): TGTGCCAGCAGCTCAGGTGGACAGGGAGGAGAGACCCAGTACTTC.

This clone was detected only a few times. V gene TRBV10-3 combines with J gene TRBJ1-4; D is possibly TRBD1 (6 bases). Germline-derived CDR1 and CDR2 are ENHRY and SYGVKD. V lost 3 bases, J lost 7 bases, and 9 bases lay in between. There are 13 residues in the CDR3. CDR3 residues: CAISDEQGEKLFF. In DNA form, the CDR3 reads TGTGCCATCAGTGACGAACAGGGTGAAAAACTGTTTTTT.

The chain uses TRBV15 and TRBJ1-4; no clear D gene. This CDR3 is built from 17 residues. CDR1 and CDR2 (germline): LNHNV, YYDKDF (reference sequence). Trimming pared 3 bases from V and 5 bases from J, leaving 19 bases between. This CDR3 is CATSSIFLRVLNEKLFF. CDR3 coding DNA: TGTGCCACCAGCAGCATCTTCCTAAGAGTCCTCAATGAAAAACTGTTTTTT. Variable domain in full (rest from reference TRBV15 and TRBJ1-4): DAMVIQNPRYQVTQFGKPVTLSCSQTLNHNVMYWYQQKSSQAPKLLFHYYDKDFNNEADTPDNFQSRRPNTSFCFLDIRSPGLGDTAMYLCATSSIFLRVLNEKLFFGSGTQLSVL.

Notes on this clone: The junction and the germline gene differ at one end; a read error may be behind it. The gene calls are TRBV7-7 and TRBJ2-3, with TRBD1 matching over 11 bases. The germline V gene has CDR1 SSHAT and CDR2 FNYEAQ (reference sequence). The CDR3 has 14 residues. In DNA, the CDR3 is TGTGCTAGCAGCTCGGGACAGGGGGCAGATACGCAGTATTTT. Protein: CASSSGQGADTQYF.

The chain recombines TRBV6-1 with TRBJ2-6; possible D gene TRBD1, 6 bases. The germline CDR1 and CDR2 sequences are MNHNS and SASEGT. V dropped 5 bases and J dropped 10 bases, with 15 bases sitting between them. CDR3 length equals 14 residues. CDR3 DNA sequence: TGTGCCAGCAGTTTCTCCAGGGGACCAAACGTCCTGACTTTC. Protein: CASSFSRGPNVLTF.

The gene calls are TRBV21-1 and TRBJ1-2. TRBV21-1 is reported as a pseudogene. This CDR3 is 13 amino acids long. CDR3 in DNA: TGTGCCAGCAGCAAAGATTCCGTCGAGGGCTACACCTTC. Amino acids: CASSKDSVEGYTF.

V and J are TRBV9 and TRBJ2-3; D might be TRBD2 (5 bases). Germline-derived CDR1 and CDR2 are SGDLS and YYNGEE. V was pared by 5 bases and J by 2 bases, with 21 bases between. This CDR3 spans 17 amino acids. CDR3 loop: CASSSESAIGNTDTQYF. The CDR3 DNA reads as TGTGCCAGCAGTTCTGAGTCCGCGATCGGGAACACAGATACGCAGTATTTT.

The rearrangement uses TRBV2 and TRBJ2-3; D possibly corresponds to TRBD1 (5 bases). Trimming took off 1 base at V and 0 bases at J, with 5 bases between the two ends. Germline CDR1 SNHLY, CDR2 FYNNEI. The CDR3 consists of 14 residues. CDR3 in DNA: TGTGCCAGCAGTGAAGGACAGAGCACAGATACGCAGTATTTT. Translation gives CASSEGQSTDTQYF.

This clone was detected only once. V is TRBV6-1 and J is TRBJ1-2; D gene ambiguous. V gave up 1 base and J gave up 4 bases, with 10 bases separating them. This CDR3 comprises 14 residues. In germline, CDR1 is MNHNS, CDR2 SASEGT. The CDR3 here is CASSEESIFYGYTF. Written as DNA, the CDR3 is TGTGCCAGCAGTGAAGAAAGCATCTTCTATGGCTACACCTTC.

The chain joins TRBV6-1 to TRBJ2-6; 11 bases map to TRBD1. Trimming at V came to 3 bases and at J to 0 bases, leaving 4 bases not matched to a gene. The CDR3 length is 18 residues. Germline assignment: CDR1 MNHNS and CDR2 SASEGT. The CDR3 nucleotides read TGTGCCAGCAGTGATTGGGACAGGGGGGACTCTGGGGCCAACGTCCTGACTTTC. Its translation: CASSDWDRGDSGANVLTF.